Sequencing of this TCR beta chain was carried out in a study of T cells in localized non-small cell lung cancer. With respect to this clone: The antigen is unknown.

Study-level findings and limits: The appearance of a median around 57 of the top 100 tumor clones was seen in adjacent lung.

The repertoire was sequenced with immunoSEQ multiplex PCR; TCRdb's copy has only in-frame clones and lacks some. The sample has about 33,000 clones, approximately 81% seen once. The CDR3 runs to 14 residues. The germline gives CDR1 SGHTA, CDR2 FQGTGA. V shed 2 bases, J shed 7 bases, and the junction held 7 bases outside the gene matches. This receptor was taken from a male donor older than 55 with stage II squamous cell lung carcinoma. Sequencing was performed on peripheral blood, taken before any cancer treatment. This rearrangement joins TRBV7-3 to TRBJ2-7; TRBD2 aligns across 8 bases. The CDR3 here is CASSLEAGVGEQYF. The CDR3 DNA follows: TGTGCCAGCAGCTTAGAAGCGGGAGTCGGTGAGCAGTACTTC.